What follows describes a single TCR beta chain. A read error may produce the germline difference seen at one junction end. This CDR3 contains 13 residues. Per the original methods: Nucleated cell number was recorded as an estimate derived from reference gene primer amplification. Data came from immunoSEQ multiplex PCR; TCRdb stores just in-frame clones and leaves some out. The DNA was the basis for D and trimming; V, J and clone size are from that table. The profile shows roughly 250,000 clones, about four fifths of them singletons. This specimen comes from a study of blood T cell repertoires in COVID-19. Followed over time, Seattle patients had been enrolled while infection was active.

The TCR sequence derives from a person aged 70 to 79 with COVID-19, enrolled during active disease. The V call is TRBV23-1, the J call TRBJ1-5; TRBD1 is a possible D gene (6 bases). TRBV23-1 is marked as an open reading frame, function uncertain. The sample taken for sequencing was peripheral blood. The CDR3, as DNA: TGCGCCAGCAGTCAATCGGAAGGACAGCCCCGGCATTTT. Encoded protein: CASSQSEGQPRHF.